These 32 T cell receptor beta chains were sequenced from one sample in a study of CD8 T cells in Susac syndrome. cDNA came from about 0.46 to 1 ug RNA primed by random hexamers. MiXCR, run by TCRdb on the immunoSEQ multiplex PCR reads, gives a single entry per CDR3 protein. Of roughly 130,000 distinct CDR3 sequences in the sample, roughly 96% are singletons; the top ten hold around 0.12%. Source material: CD4+ T cells from PBMCs. Receptor source: a human donor in good health.

The rearrangement uses TRBV20-1 and TRBJ2-3, with D perhaps matching TRBD2 (5 bases). Germline CDR1 reads DFQATT; CDR2 reads SNEGSKA (reference sequence). Trimming took off 8 bases at V and 5 bases at J, with 8 bases between the two ends. The CDR3 is 10 residues long. CDR3 sequence reads: CSPTRDTQYF. Here the CDR3 DNA reads TGCAGTCCCACTAGAGATACGCAGTATTTT.

The rearrangement uses TRBV6-6 and TRBJ1-1; weak D call: TRBD1 (5 bases). Germline CDR1 is MNHNY and CDR2 is SVGAGI (reference sequence). The CDR3 length is 14 residues. Between the trimmed V and J ends, which lost 2 bases and 10 bases, there was a span of 17 bases. The CDR3 protein is CASSYTSQVRGAFF. For the CDR3, the DNA is TGTGCCAGCAGTTACACGTCACAGGTGAGAGGAGCTTTCTTT.

This chain connects TRBV3-1 to TRBJ2-7; D gene ambiguous. The CDR3 is 15 amino acids. V gave up 5 bases and J gave up 2 bases, with 16 bases separating them. The germline V gene encodes CDR1 LGHDT and CDR2 YNNKEL (reference sequence). The CDR3 loop is CASSLRLLRAYEQYF. The CDR3 nucleotides read TGTGCCAGCAGCTTAAGACTCCTTAGGGCCTACGAGCAGTACTTC.

V gene TRBV12-3 or TRBV12-4 combines with J gene TRBJ2-5; the D gene is possibly TRBD2 (5 bases). This CDR3 spans 14 amino acids. With 2 bases removed from V and 5 bases from J, the gap between germline ends came to 12 bases. DNA for the CDR3: TGTGCCAGCAGTTTAAGGAACAGAGGGGAGACCCAGTACTTC. This translates into CASSLRNRGETQYF.

V is TRBV20-1 and J is TRBJ2-7, with D tentatively TRBD2 (5 bases). The CDR3 totals 10 residues. V dropped 5 bases and J dropped 6 bases, with 8 bases sitting between them. The germline V gene has CDR1 DFQATT and CDR2 SNEGSKA (reference sequence). CDR3 in amino acids: CSAPEGEQYF. In DNA, the CDR3 is TGCAGTGCTCCCGAGGGCGAGCAGTACTTC.

This chain connects TRBV3-1 to TRBJ2-2; 11 nucleotides line up with TRBD2. Trimming cost V 4 bases and J 0 bases; bases outside gene matches: 1. From germline, CDR1 is LGHDT and CDR2 YNNKEL (reference sequence). There are 16 residues in the CDR3. DNA of the CDR3: TGTGCCAGCAGCCTAGCGGGAGGGCCGAACACCGGGGAGCTGTTTTTT. Protein: CASSLAGGPNTGELFF. Full variable domain (missing parts from reference TRBV3-1 and TRBJ2-2): DTAVSQTPKYLVTQMGNDKSIKCEQNLGHDTMYWYKQDSKKFLKIMFSYNNKELIINETVPNRFSPKSPDKAHLNLHINSLELGDSAVYFCASSLAGGPNTGELFFGEGSRLTVL.

The V call is TRBV19, the J call TRBJ2-6; a weak D match, TRBD2 (6 bases). The germline gives CDR1 LNHDA, CDR2 SQIVND (reference sequence). Trimming took 5 bases from V and 3 from J, leaving 11 bases between them. CDR3 length equals 15 residues. CDR3 coding DNA: TGTGCCAGTAGTCCAGGGCGGGATGGGGCCAACGTCCTGACTTTC. It encodes CASSPGRDGANVLTF. Variable domain in full (rest from reference TRBV19 and TRBJ2-6): DGGITQSPKYLFRKEGQNVTLSCEQNLNHDAMYWYRQDPGQGLRLIYYSQIVNDFQKGDIAEGYSVSREKKESFPLTVTSAQKNPTAFYLCASSPGRDGANVLTFGAGSRLTVL.

V and J are TRBV27 and TRBJ2-5; 12 bases line up with TRBD1. The CDR3 loop spans 17 amino acids. Germline values: CDR1 MNHEY, CDR2 SMNVEV (reference sequence). Unmatched junction bases numbered 13, after V lost 6 bases and J lost 5 bases. In DNA, the CDR3 is TGTGCCAGCAGCCCACTCGGGGGGACAGGGGGCTGGGAGACCCAGTACTTC. Protein sequence: CASSPLGGTGGWETQYF.

The V gene is TRBV2, the J gene TRBJ1-2; weak D call: TRBD1 (5 bases). The CDR3 is 14 amino acids. Germline-derived CDR1 and CDR2 are SNHLY and FYNNEI. V lost 4 bases, J lost 2 bases, and 11 bases lay in between. CDR3 nucleotides: TGTGCCAGCAGTGTCGGGGCAGGAAACTATGGCTACACCTTC. Its translation: CASSVGAGNYGYTF.

This rearrangement joins TRBV19 to TRBJ2-1, with 9 bases that match TRBD1. The CDR3 runs to 13 residues. J lost 6 bases, V lost 5 bases, and 2 bases had no gene match. Germline V gene sequence: CDR1 LNHDA, CDR2 SQIVND (reference sequence). In DNA form, the CDR3 reads TGTGCCAGTAGTGTGACAGGGGGCAATGAGCAGTTCTTC. Translated, it gives CASSVTGGNEQFF.

The chain employs TRBV2 and TRBJ2-5; D gene uncertain. CDR1 is SNHLY, CDR2 FYNNEI, per germline. This CDR3 has 12 amino acids. V was trimmed by 1 base and J by 4 bases, leaving 4 bases between them. CDR3 protein: CASSEGLETQYF. The DNA of the CDR3 is TGTGCCAGCAGTGAAGGGTTAGAGACCCAGTACTTC.

The J gene is TRBJ2-7, the V gene TRBV11-2; unclear D gene. V lost 5 bases and J 0 bases, leaving 11 bases between the germline ends. The CDR3 consists of 14 residues. Germline V gives CDR1 SGHAT, CDR2 FQNNGV. The CDR3 DNA reads TGTGCCAGCAGCCGCCGGTCGGCCTCCTACGAGCAGTACTTC. Translating gives CASSRRSASYEQYF.

This chain joins TRBV3-1 and TRBJ2-3; tentatively, D is TRBD1 (5 bases). Trimming shortened V by 4 bases and J by 0 bases, and 8 bases separated the two germline ends. The CDR3 runs to 14 residues. Germline V lookup: CDR1 LGHDT, CDR2 YNNKEL (reference sequence). The DNA of the CDR3 is TGTGCCAGCAGCCGACAGTCTAGCACAGATACGCAGTATTTT. Amino acids: CASSRQSSTDTQYF.

J is TRBJ2-7 and V is TRBV7-2, with TRBD2 matching 7 bases. The CDR3 sequence is 15 residues long. CDR1 and CDR2 from the germline V gene are SGHTA and FQGNSA. With 3 bases clipped from V and 6 bases from J, the junction kept 11 bases outside the gene matches. CDR3 coding DNA: TGTGCCAGCAGCTTTTCTAGCGGACCTGGTGGCGAGCAGTACTTC. It translates to CASSFSSGPGGEQYF.

The chain employs TRBV2 and TRBJ2-3, with no clear D. The length of the CDR3 is 13 residues. Trimming cost V 7 bases and J 2 bases, with 10 bases left between them. The germline CDR1 and CDR2 sequences are SNHLY and FYNNEI. The CDR3 loop reads CASNVFFTDTQYF. The CDR3 nucleotides are TGTGCCAGCAATGTCTTCTTCACAGATACGCAGTATTTT.

This chain links TRBV29-1 with TRBJ2-1; D not resolved. Germline lookup yields CDR1 SQVTM and CDR2 ANQGSEA. This CDR3 contains 14 residues. The V end was cut by 5 bases, the J end by 0 bases, with 11 bases between. CDR3 amino acids: CSVYDGSSYNEQFF. DNA of the CDR3: TGCAGCGTTTACGACGGAAGCTCCTACAATGAGCAGTTCTTC.

The CDR3 DNA follows: TGTGCCAGCAGGGCAGTTGGCAATCAGCCCCAGCATTTT. This sequence encodes CASRAVGNQPQHF. The gene calls are TRBV6-1 and TRBJ1-5; D unresolved. The V end lost 6 bases, the J end lost 2 bases, and 8 bases lay between the germline ends. This CDR3 is 13 amino acids long. CDR1 is MNHNS, CDR2 SASEGT, per germline.

The chain couples TRBV19 to TRBJ2-5, with 8 nucleotides matching TRBD1. Germline V CDR1 and CDR2: LNHDA, SQIVND (reference sequence). Trimming at V came to 6 bases and at J to 4 bases, leaving 7 bases not matched to a gene. This CDR3 has 14 residues. The CDR3 spells CASRITGTGETQYF. The CDR3 region has the DNA TGTGCCAGTAGAATTACCGGGACAGGAGAGACCCAGTACTTC.

This clonotype was seen a handful of times. The chain combines TRBV4-2 with TRBJ1-5; D is unclear. Trimming left V 1 base short and J 0 bases short, with 7 bases between. Germline CDR1 and CDR2: LGHNA and YNFKEQ. This CDR3 region has 15 residues. CDR3 residues: CASSQGTDSNQPQHF. CDR3 sequence (DNA): TGTGCCAGCAGCCAAGGGACGGATAGCAATCAGCCCCAGCATTTT.

The CDR3 sequence: CASSVSQGSSNEQFF. For the CDR3, the DNA is TGTGCCAGCAGCGTTAGTCAGGGCAGCAGCAATGAGCAGTTCTTC. The genes are TRBV9 and TRBJ2-1, with a weak D call TRBD1 (5 bases). V was pared by 2 bases and J by 6 bases, with 15 bases between. This CDR3 has 15 residues. Germline values: CDR1 SGDLS, CDR2 YYNGEE.

The rearrangement uses TRBV29-1 and TRBJ2-5, with D possibly matching TRBD2 (7 bases). The CDR3 runs to 16 residues. CDR1 SQVTM and CDR2 ANQGSEA come from the germline V gene. Trimming took off 4 bases at V and 2 bases at J, with 20 bases between the two ends. CDR3 sequence (DNA): TGCAGCGTTGTCGAGATTAGGGGGGGGCTACAAGAGACCCAGTACTTC. It encodes CSVVEIRGGLQETQYF.

The V gene is TRBV5-6, the J gene TRBJ2-7; D gene unclear. CDR3 length equals 14 residues. The germline V and J ends were trimmed by 2 bases and 0 bases, with 9 bases remaining between them. Germline V gives CDR1 SGHDT, CDR2 YYEEEE. The CDR3 nucleotides are TGTGCCAGCAGCTTCCTAAGTTACTCCTACGAGCAGTACTTC. Translated: CASSFLSYSYEQYF.

A single count supports this clonotype. The junction shows a germline mismatch at one end, possibly a read error. The chain couples TRBV30 to TRBJ1-2; tentative D call: TRBD1 (5 bases). Germline V gene data show CDR1 as GTSNPN and CDR2 as SVGIG (reference sequence). The CDR3 extends over 12 amino acids. Here the CDR3 reads CAWMRDVYGYAF. The CDR3 region has the DNA TGTGCCTGGATGCGGGACGTCTATGGCTACGCCTTC.

The chain couples TRBV3-1 to TRBJ1-1; maybe TRBD1 (5 bases). This CDR3 contains 15 residues. Germline V gene sequence: CDR1 LGHDT, CDR2 YNNKEL (reference sequence). V was pared by 0 bases and J by 5 bases, with 13 bases between. DNA of the CDR3: TGTGCCAGCAGCCAAGAATACGTTTCAGGGACTGAAGCTTTCTTT. Translated: CASSQEYVSGTEAFF.

Only one count was recorded for this clonotype. The genes are TRBV7-8 and TRBJ1-2, with 7 bases fitting TRBD1. This CDR3 has 12 residues. The germline CDR1 and CDR2 sequences are SGHVS and FQNEAQ. With 1 base clipped from V and 9 bases from J, the junction kept 2 bases outside the gene matches. The CDR3 region is CASSLVDRRYTF. The DNA for the CDR3 is TGTGCCAGCAGCTTAGTGGACAGGCGCTACACCTTC.

This clonotype is a singleton in its sample. J is TRBJ2-4 and V is TRBV4-2, with TRBD1 as a possible D gene (6 bases). The CDR3 length is 16 residues. Trimming stripped 0 bases from V and 4 bases from J, with 13 bases between. CDR1 LGHNA and CDR2 YNFKEQ come from the germline V gene. CDR3 nucleotides: TGTGCCAGCAGCCAAGAAGTATCAACAGGGAAAAACATTCAGTACTTC. Its protein is CASSQEVSTGKNIQYF.

This clonotype was observed a few times. The V call is TRBV5-6, the J call TRBJ2-5; D is uncertain. Germline V gene lookup returns CDR1 SGHDT and CDR2 YYEEEE. The CDR3 is 13 residues long. Between the trimmed V and J ends, which lost 0 bases and 4 bases, there was a span of 7 bases. The CDR3 DNA is TGTGCCAGCAGCTTGGAAAGGGCAGAGACCCAGTACTTC. It encodes CASSLERAETQYF.

The rearrangement uses TRBV15 and TRBJ1-5, with 10 nucleotides matching TRBD1. With 5 bases clipped from V and 1 base from J, the junction kept 8 bases outside the gene matches. The CDR3 sequence is 17 residues long. Germline CDR1 is LNHNV and CDR2 is YYDKDF (reference sequence). The chain's CDR3 is CATSRGTGERSNQPQHF. In DNA, the CDR3 is TGTGCCACCAGCCGTGGGACAGGGGAGAGGAGCAATCAGCCCCAGCATTTT.

Of note for this clonotype: Compared with germline, one end of the junction differs, possibly owing to a read error. The chain joins TRBV29-1 to TRBJ1-3, with 9 bases lining up with TRBD1. This CDR3 region has 13 residues. CDR1 and CDR2 from the germline V gene are SQVTM and ANQGSEA. Here the CDR3 reads CSVLLGQGNNIYF. The CDR3 DNA sequence: TGCAGCGTTTTATTGGGACAGGGAAACAACATATATTTT.

The chain employs TRBV18 and TRBJ1-1; possibly TRBD1 for D (6 bases). CDR3 size: 14 residues. Germline CDR1 is KGHSH and CDR2 is LQKENI. Trimming stripped 3 bases from V and 2 bases from J, with 10 bases between. The CDR3 coding sequence is TGTGCCAGCTCACCCCAGACAGGCAACACTGAAGCTTTCTTT. This sequence encodes CASSPQTGNTEAFF.

This chain links TRBV6-5 with TRBJ2-5, with TRBD2 identical over 11 bases. The CDR3 has 16 amino acids. V gave up 2 bases and J gave up 7 bases; unmatched junction bases: 9. Germline V gene sequence: CDR1 MNHEY, CDR2 SVGAGI. CDR3 amino acids: CASSYRGLAGGGTQYF. For the CDR3, the DNA is TGTGCCAGCAGTTACCGGGGGCTAGCGGGAGGAGGGACCCAGTACTTC.

The chain has TRBV29-1 and TRBJ1-1, with 7 bases fitting TRBD1. Trimming took 7 bases from V and 2 from J; bases not matched to a gene: 4. This CDR3 comprises 12 residues. Germline values: CDR1 SQVTM, CDR2 ANQGSEA. The chain's CDR3 is CSGGQLNTEAFF. For the CDR3, the DNA is TGCAGCGGGGGACAGTTAAACACTGAAGCTTTCTTT.